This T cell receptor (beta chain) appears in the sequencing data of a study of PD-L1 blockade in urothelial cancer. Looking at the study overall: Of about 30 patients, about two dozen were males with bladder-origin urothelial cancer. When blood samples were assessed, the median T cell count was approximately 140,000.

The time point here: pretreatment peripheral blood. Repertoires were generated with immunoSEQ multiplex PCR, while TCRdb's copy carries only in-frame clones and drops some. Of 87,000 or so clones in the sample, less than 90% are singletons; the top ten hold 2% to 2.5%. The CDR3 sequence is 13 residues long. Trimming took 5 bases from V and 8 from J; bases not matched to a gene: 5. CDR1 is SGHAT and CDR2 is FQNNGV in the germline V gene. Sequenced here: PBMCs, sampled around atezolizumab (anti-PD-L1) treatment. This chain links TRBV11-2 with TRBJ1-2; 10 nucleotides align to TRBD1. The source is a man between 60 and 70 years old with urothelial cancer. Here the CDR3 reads CASSPRTGGGYTF. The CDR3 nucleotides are TGTGCCAGCAGCCCCCGGACAGGGGGGGGCTACACCTTC.